This TCR beta chain derives from a study of blood T cell repertoires in COVID-19. In the study's own analysis: Estimated nucleated cell counts came from reference gene primer amplification. Profiled with immunoSEQ multiplex PCR; TCRdb holds only in-frame clones, not every one. The DNA gave D and trimming, while V, J and clone size come from that table. This table holds more than 300,000 clones, about nine tenths found once. The ends lost 3 bases at V and 2 bases at J; junction bases unmatched: 6. The CDR3 contains 15 residues. CDR1 and CDR2 from the germline V gene are MGHRA and YSYEKL. This TCR came from a woman under 30 who had recovered from COVID-19. The rearrangement uses TRBV4-1 and TRBJ2-7, with TRBD2 matching 8 bases. Sequenced input: PBMCs or T cells enriched from blood (not recorded which). For the CDR3, the DNA is TGCGCCAGCAGCCAGGGACTAGTGTCGACCTACGAGCAGTACTTC. Its protein product is CASSQGLVSTYEQYF.